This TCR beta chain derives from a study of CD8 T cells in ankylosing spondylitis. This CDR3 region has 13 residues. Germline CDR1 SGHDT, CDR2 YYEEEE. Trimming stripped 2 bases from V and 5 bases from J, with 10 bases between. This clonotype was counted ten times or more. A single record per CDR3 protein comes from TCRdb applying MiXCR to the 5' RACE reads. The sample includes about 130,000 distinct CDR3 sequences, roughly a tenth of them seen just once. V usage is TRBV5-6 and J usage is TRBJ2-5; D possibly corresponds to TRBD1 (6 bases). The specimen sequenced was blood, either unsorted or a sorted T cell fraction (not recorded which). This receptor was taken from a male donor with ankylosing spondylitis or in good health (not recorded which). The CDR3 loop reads CASSLRQAETQYF. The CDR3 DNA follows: TGTGCCAGCAGCTTACGACAGGCGGAGACCCAGTACTTC.